Below, one TCR beta chain is given with its context. Its antigen is unidentified. It may be a read error: a sequence one base away is much more abundant. With 60 Vbeta and 13 Jbeta primers, the PCR was carried out. The repertoire was sequenced with immunoSEQ multiplex PCR; TCRdb's copy has only in-frame clones and lacks some. The data hold around 120,000 clones, with around four fifths observed a single time. The sample originates from a study of cytomegalovirus exposure and HLA in healthy donors. General observations from the study: A missense DCLRE1C variant was associated with V- and J-gene trimming of TCR beta chains in a later analysis, and an independent cohort replicated the association. With high specificity and sensitivity, the classifier reportedly diagnosed cytomegalovirus status. Through in vitro validation, a few CMV-associated chains were shown to be specific for CMV antigens.

The source is a man in his sixties in good health and CMV-seropositive. The material sequenced was PBMCs.

The CDR3: CAIVTERTPEAFF. The CDR3 DNA sequence: TGTGCCATCGTGACAGAGAGAACCCCTGAAGCTTTCTTT. The chain couples TRBV2 to TRBJ1-1; maybe TRBD1 (5 bases). This CDR3 has 13 amino acids. CDR1 SNHLY and CDR2 FYNNEI come from the germline V gene. V gave up 10 bases and J gave up 6 bases, with 18 bases separating them.